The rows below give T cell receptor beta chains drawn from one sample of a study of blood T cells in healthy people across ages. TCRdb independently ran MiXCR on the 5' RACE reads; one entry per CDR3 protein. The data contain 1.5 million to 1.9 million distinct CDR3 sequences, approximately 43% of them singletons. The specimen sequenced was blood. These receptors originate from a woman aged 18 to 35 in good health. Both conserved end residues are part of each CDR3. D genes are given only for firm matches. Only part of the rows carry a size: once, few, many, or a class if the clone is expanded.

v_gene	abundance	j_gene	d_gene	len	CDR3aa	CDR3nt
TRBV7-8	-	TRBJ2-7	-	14	CASSTRGAYNEQYF	TGTGCCAGCAGCACTCGGGGGGCCTACAATGAGCAGTACTTC
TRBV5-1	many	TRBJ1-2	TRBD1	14	CASSLDRVGYGYTF	TGTGCCAGCAGCTTAGACAGGGTCGGCTATGGCTACACCTTC
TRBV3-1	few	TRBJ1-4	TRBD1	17	CASSPAGTGVENEKLFF	TGTGCCAGCAGCCCCGCCGGGACAGGGGTGGAGAATGAAAAACTGTTTTTT
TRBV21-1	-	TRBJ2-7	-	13	CASSHGQNYEQYF	TGTGCCAGCAGCCATGGACAGAACTACGAGCAGTACTTC
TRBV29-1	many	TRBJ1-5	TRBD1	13	CSVGTGVNQPQHF	TGCAGCGTTGGGACAGGAGTAAATCAGCCCCAGCATTTT
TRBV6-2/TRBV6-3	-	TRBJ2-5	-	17	CASSYKGEGRPQETQYF	TGTGCCAGCAGTTACAAAGGAGAGGGGAGGCCTCAAGAGACCCAGTACTTC
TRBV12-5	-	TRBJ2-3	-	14	CASGLSSSTDTQYF	TGTGCTAGTGGCCTATCTTCTAGCACAGATACGCAGTATTTT
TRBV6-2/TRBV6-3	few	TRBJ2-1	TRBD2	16	CASSPWAGGRVDEQFF	TGTGCCAGCAGTCCTTGGGCGGGGGGAAGAGTCGATGAGCAGTTCTTC
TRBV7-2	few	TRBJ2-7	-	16	CASSFAPGLQIYEQYF	TGTGCCAGCAGCTTCGCCCCAGGACTACAAATCTACGAGCAGTACTTC
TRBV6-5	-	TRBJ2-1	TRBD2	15	CASRAPGGPVNEQFF	TGTGCCAGCAGAGCCCCGGGAGGGCCGGTCAATGAGCAGTTCTTC
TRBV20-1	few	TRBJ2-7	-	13	CSARDSIYNEQYF	TGCAGTGCTAGGGACTCCATATACAATGAGCAGTACTTC
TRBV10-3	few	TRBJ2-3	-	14	CAIKPGRDTDTQYF	TGTGCCATCAAACCCGGGAGAGACACAGATACGCAGTATTTT
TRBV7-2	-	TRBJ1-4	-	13	CAGSSYRGEKLFF	TGTGCCGGCAGCTCATACCGGGGTGAAAAACTGTTTTTT
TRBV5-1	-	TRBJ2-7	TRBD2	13	CASRHRDYYEQYF	TGCGCCAGCAGACACCGGGACTACTACGAGCAGTACTTC
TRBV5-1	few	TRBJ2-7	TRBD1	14	CASSTGTANYEQYF	TGCGCCAGCAGCACCGGGACAGCCAACTACGAGCAGTACTTC
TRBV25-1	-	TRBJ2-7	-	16	CASSGSSARTYNEQYF	TGTGCCAGCAGTGGTTCGAGCGCCCGAACCTACAATGAGCAGTACTTC
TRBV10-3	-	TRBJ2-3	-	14	CAISEGRISDTQYF	TGTGCCATCAGTGAAGGTAGAATCTCAGATACGCAGTATTTT
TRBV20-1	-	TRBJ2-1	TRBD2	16	CSARGGSWGTSNGQFF	TGCAGTGCTAGGGGCGGGAGTTGGGGAACTAGCAATGGGCAGTTCTTC
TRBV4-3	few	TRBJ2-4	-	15	CASSQGLVAKNIQYF	TGCGCCAGCAGCCAAGGTCTGGTAGCCAAAAACATTCAGTACTTC
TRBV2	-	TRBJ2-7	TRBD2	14	CASRSGGVSYEQYF	TGTGCCAGCAGGTCCGGGGGGGTCTCCTACGAGCAGTACTTC
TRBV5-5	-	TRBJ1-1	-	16	CASSAVAGTRNTEAFF	TGTGCCAGCAGCGCTGTGGCAGGGACCCGGAACACTGAAGCTTTCTTT
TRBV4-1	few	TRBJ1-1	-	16	CASSQDLGEVNTEAFF	TGCGCCAGCAGCCAAGATCTTGGGGAGGTGAACACTGAAGCTTTCTTT
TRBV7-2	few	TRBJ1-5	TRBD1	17	CASSSQGTGYSNQPQHF	TGTGCTAGCAGCTCGCAGGGGACAGGGTATAGCAATCAGCCCCAGCATTTT
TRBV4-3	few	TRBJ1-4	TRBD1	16	CASTQNRGRFDEKLFF	TGCGCCAGCACGCAAAACAGGGGGCGTTTTGATGAAAAACTGTTTTTT
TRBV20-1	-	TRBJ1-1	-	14	CSARDAGANTEAFF	TGCAGTGCTAGAGATGCCGGGGCTAACACTGAAGCTTTCTTT
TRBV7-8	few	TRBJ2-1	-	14	CASSLGRYLDEQFF	TGTGCCAGCAGCTTAGGGAGATACCTGGATGAGCAGTTCTTC
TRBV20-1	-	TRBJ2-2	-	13	CSAREVGTGELFF	TGCAGTGCTAGAGAAGTCGGTACCGGGGAGCTGTTTTTT